Here is one T cell receptor beta chain with its context. Clones were read by immunoSEQ multiplex PCR, and TCRdb kept only the in-frame ones, dropping some. The table lists roughly 100,000 clones, 85% of them singletons. This sample is drawn from a study of blood T cell repertoires in COVID-19. About the research overall: Sources were T cells, B-cell-depleted T cells, or PBMCs; the material itself was cDNA or gDNA.

The receptor was derived from a man over 45 with acute or convalescent COVID-19. Sample: peripheral blood.

The CDR3 coding sequence is TGCGCCAGCAGCCGCGATATGAACACTGAAGCTTTCTTT. It codes for CASSRDMNTEAFF. This chain connects TRBV5-1 to TRBJ1-1, with D unclear. Germline assignment: CDR1 SGHRS and CDR2 YFSETQ. The CDR3 is 13 residues long. V lost 4 bases to trimming and J lost 0 bases, with 7 bases between them.